Ten or more counts support the clone carrying this TCR beta chain. Its specificity is unknown. Trimming stripped 7 bases from V and 4 bases from J, with 11 bases between. The CDR3 loop spans 11 amino acids. CDR1 and CDR2 (germline): DFQATT, SNEGSKA (reference sequence). Unique molecular identifiers were incorporated when the TCRbeta library was constructed. TCRdb reanalysed the PCR reads using MiXCR and keeps one entry per CDR3 protein. Here the sample spans hundreds of thousands of distinct CDR3 sequences, under 15% being singletons. The entry originates in a study of T-cell reconstitution after alpha-beta-depleted transplantation in children. Broader study findings: Some patients' high day-60 TCRbeta diversity was traced to surviving recipient T cells and thymic progenitors. It was newly produced T cells that mostly accounted for T-cell counts and diversity one year after transplant. Several hundred expanded graft clones reportedly were the source of alpha-beta T cells about two months after transplant.

Sample: PBMCs, taken before TCRalphabeta/CD19-depleted stem cell transplant. The chain recombines TRBV20-1 with TRBJ2-7; D perhaps matches TRBD2 (5 bases). The source is a girl aged 2 to 9 with congenital amegakaryocytic thrombocytopenia, due to receive a stem cell transplant. CDR3 nucleotides: TGCAGTGTTAACGGGATTTACGAGCAGTACTTC. This gives the protein CSVNGIYEQYF.